Below, one T cell receptor beta chain is given with its context. The antigen it recognizes is unknown. The sample holds no much larger clone one base away, and base qualities are not on file. The data originate from a study of blood T cell repertoires in COVID-19 (dated by TCRdb to about 2020). Describing the broader study: Samples covering the acute and convalescent phases of COVID-19 were provided by collaborators in the United States, Italy and Spain. The prospective study material was composed of cDNA or gDNA derived from T cells, B-cell-depleted T cells, or PBMCs. Subjects who had been exposed to COVID-19, were actively infected with it, or had recovered from it provided the deeply sampled blood TCRbeta repertoires that made up the dataset. The repertoires were made available in a free public database intended to serve as a resource for research on the immune response to SARS-CoV-2. Samples came from the ongoing ImmuneRACE study (first 160 participants) plus 1,254 subjects from 6 global collaborators. Sample metadata almost always included a de-identified subject ID, COVID-19 status, age in years and sex. HLA class I and class II types, where available, came from metadata supplied by the sample provider rather than from assay-based typing. General conclusions and limits of the study: How much clinical and demographic metadata was included differed by source and by participant, and the metadata was provided uncurated.

The collaborating institutions used their own protocols to collect whole blood in K2EDTA tubes. Collaborator samples were shipped for TCRbeta analysis as frozen whole blood, isolated PBMCs, or DNA extracted from either sample type. From a lookup of the germline V gene, CDR1 and CDR2 are SGHVS and FNYEAQ. The germline V and J ends show losses of 5 bases and 0 bases respectively, and no gene match explains 3 bases of the junction. From its cysteine to its phenylalanine, the CDR3 spans 15 amino acids. The only DNA kept is the CDR3, 45 bases in frame from the first base. The immunoSEQ Assay, a bias-controlled multiplex PCR, was used to amplify TCRbeta CDR3 regions from genomic DNA. In the paper's pipeline: Within the assay, amplification of reference gene primers was used to estimate how many nucleated cells each sample contained. Sequence reads were collapsed and filtered to measure the absolute abundance of every unique TCRbeta CDR3 rearrangement. Productive Simpson clonality was computed per sample as the square root of Simpson's diversity index over productive rearrangements. TCRdb's version of the immuneACCESS table is confined to in-frame rearrangements and falls short of the full clone set. An unresolved V gene accounts for under half of the shortfall where checked; the remainder is of unknown origin. V, J and clone size reflect that table, while D and trimming were determined from the DNA. This sample has about 58,000 clones in its table, and over 75% of those were observed once. The ten biggest clones cover more than 13% of the sample.

Sequenced input: peripheral blood. The source is a woman aged 60-70 years with active COVID-19. Recombination linked TRBV7-6 to TRBJ2-1; TRBD1 fits 8 bases in the junction. The DNA reads as follows: TGTGCCAGCAGCCGGGGACAGGTCTCCTACAATGAGCAGTTCTTC. Its coded protein is CASSRGQVSYNEQFF.